This passage covers 17 T cell receptor beta chains from one sample sequenced in a study of T cells in Graves' hyperthyroidism and ophthalmopathy. Amplification yielded TCR beta CDR3 regions, with RNA transcripts as the source. Initially, a first-round RT-PCR of the TCR CDR3 employed the HTBI primer set. TCRdb fed the multiplex PCR reads into MiXCR, producing one record per CDR3 protein. The top ten clones hold under 10% of a sample with roughly 740,000 distinct CDR3 sequences, around 15% of them seen once. The specimen sequenced was blood. All receptors derive from a man younger than 35 with Graves' hyperthyroidism.

This clonotype was seen at least ten times. The V call is TRBV20-1, the J call TRBJ1-1; D possibly corresponds to TRBD1 (6 bases). The V gene's germline CDR1 is DFQATT and CDR2 SNEGSKA (reference sequence). Trimming removed 3 bases at V and 1 base at J, with 9 bases between. This CDR3 contains 13 residues. CDR3 residues: CSASWGANTEAFF. Here the CDR3 DNA reads TGCAGTGCTAGTTGGGGGGCGAACACTGAAGCTTTCTTT.

V usage is TRBV29-1 and J usage is TRBJ2-7; 11 bases match TRBD2. The J segment lost 7 bases and the V segment lost 7 bases, leaving 9 bases of the junction unmatched. The germline CDR1 and CDR2 sequences are SQVTM and ANQGSEA. The CDR3 contains 13 residues. For the CDR3, the DNA is TGCAGCGCTGTAGCGGGAGGGCCGAGAGAGCAGTACTTC. Translating gives CSAVAGGPREQYF.

The gene calls are TRBV30 and TRBJ2-7; D is unresolved. Trimming removed 2 bases from V and 3 bases from J, with 8 bases in between. The CDR3 sequence is 12 residues long. Germline assignment: CDR1 GTSNPN and CDR2 SVGIG (reference sequence). The CDR3 protein is CAWSPGIYEQYF. CDR3 in DNA: TGTGCCTGGAGTCCGGGTATCTACGAGCAGTACTTC.

V usage is TRBV7-9 and J usage is TRBJ2-2; unclear D gene. The ends were cut back, 2 bases at V and 2 bases at J, with 9 bases in the middle. The CDR3 is 15 residues long. Per the germline V gene, CDR1 is SEHNR and CDR2 is FQNEAQ (reference sequence). CDR3 region: CASSLMAANTGELFF. The DNA for the CDR3 is TGTGCCAGCAGCTTAATGGCAGCCAACACCGGGGAGCTGTTTTTT.

The chain joins TRBV12-3 or TRBV12-4 to TRBJ2-3; 7 positions agree with TRBD2. CDR3 length: 15 amino acids. Unmatched junction bases numbered 7, after V lost 6 bases and J lost 1 base. CDR3 sequence reads: CASRGGSGGTDTQYF. CDR3 in DNA: TGTGCCAGCAGGGGGGGGTCGGGGGGCACAGATACGCAGTATTTT.

This clonotype was seen more than once but under ten times. The chain has TRBV20-1 and TRBJ2-3; possible D gene TRBD2, 6 bases. Trimming took off 4 bases at V and 0 bases at J, with 14 bases between the two ends. The germline V gene encodes CDR1 DFQATT and CDR2 SNEGSKA (reference sequence). The CDR3 loop spans 15 amino acids. As DNA, the CDR3 is TGCAGTGCTATCAGGGCGAGCGGGAGCACAGATACGCAGTATTTT. It codes for CSAIRASGSTDTQYF.

This clonotype has a count of ten or more. As DNA, the CDR3 is TGTGCCAGCAGCCCCCCATCAGCCAGGCAATTCACAGATACGCAGTATTTT. Its translation: CASSPPSARQFTDTQYF. The rearrangement uses TRBV13 and TRBJ2-3; D is uncertain. Looked up from germline, CDR1 is PRHDT and CDR2 is FYEKMQ (reference sequence). The CDR3 runs to 17 residues. Trimming removed 5 bases at V and 2 bases at J, with 20 bases between.

The V and J genes are TRBV28 and TRBJ1-2; D is ambiguous. Per the germline V gene, CDR1 is MDHEN and CDR2 is SYDVKM. This CDR3 region has 16 residues. V was clipped by 5 bases and J by 1 base, with 17 bases between them. The CDR3 coding sequence is TGTGCCAGCAGTCCCATTCTCCGGCGGTTTAACTATGGCTACACCTTC. Translated: CASSPILRRFNYGYTF.

The chain is built from TRBV7-2 and TRBJ1-1; 8 nucleotides match TRBD1. Losses at the gene ends were 0 bases for V and 6 bases for J; bases not matched to a gene: 12. CDR3 length: 17 residues. Looked up from germline, CDR1 is SGHTA and CDR2 is FQGNSA. For the CDR3, the DNA is TGTGCCAGCAGCTTAGCCTCACAGGGGGTAAACTCTCCTGAAGCTTTCTTT. Its protein is CASSLASQGVNSPEAFF.

V is TRBV9 and J is TRBJ2-3; 13 nucleotides align to TRBD2. V lost 4 bases, J lost 0 bases, and 5 bases stayed unmatched. CDR3 length: 17 residues. Germline values: CDR1 SGDLS, CDR2 YYNGEE. The CDR3: CASSWTSGRGSTDTQYF. The CDR3 DNA follows: TGTGCCAGCAGCTGGACTAGCGGGAGAGGGAGCACAGATACGCAGTATTTT.

This rearrangement joins TRBV2 to TRBJ2-2; D perhaps matches TRBD1 (6 bases). Germline CDR1 SNHLY, CDR2 FYNNEI. The CDR3 has 14 residues. Trimming took 5 bases from V and 5 from J, leaving 12 bases between them. CDR3 DNA sequence: TGTGCCAGCAGTCCTTACAGGGATACCGGGGAGCTGTTTTTT. It is translated as CASSPYRDTGELFF. The whole variable domain, remainder taken from reference TRBV2 and TRBJ2-2, is EPEVTQTPSHQVTQMGQEVILRCVPISNHLYFYWYRQILGQKVEFLVSFYNNEISEKSEIFDDQFSVERPDGSNFTLKIRSTKLEDSAMYFCASSPYRDTGELFFGEGSRLTVL.

This clonotype has only a few counts. The J gene is TRBJ2-2, the V gene TRBV27; D gene unclear. Trimming took off 2 bases at V and 2 bases at J, with 6 bases between the two ends. Germline V gene lookup returns CDR1 MNHEY and CDR2 SMNVEV (reference sequence). This CDR3 region has 14 residues. The DNA of the CDR3 is TGTGCCAGCAGTTTAACCCCAAACACCGGGGAGCTGTTTTTT. This sequence encodes CASSLTPNTGELFF.

The chain carries TRBV5-1 and TRBJ2-7, with 12 nucleotides matching TRBD2. V lost 4 bases to trimming and J lost 2 bases; unmatched junction nucleotides: 7. This CDR3 has 16 amino acids. Looked up from germline, CDR1 is SGHRS and CDR2 is YFSETQ. The CDR3 reads CASSPGSSGRAYEQYF. CDR3 in DNA: TGCGCCAGCAGCCCCGGTTCTAGCGGGAGGGCCTACGAGCAGTACTTC. Based on the CDR3 plus reference TRBV5-1 and TRBJ2-7, the full variable domain is KAGVTQTPRYLIKTRGQQVTLSCSPISGHRSVSWYQQTPGQGLQFLFEYFSETQRNKGNFPGRFSGRQFSNSRSEMNVSTLELGDSALYLCASSPGSSGRAYEQYFGPGTRLTVT.

The chain uses TRBV20-1 and TRBJ2-3; the D gene is possibly TRBD2 (5 bases). Germline V lookup: CDR1 DFQATT, CDR2 SNEGSKA (reference sequence). The CDR3 is made up of 14 amino acids. V lost 5 bases to trimming and J lost 3 bases, with 15 bases between them. For the CDR3, the DNA is TGCAGTGCTCAAGGCGGGCCAGGTACAGATACGCAGTATTTT. It translates to CSAQGGPGTDTQYF.

There are many counts of this clonotype. V usage is TRBV11-3 and J usage is TRBJ2-3; D is uncertain. The V and J ends lost 2 bases and 4 bases respectively, with 13 bases between them. The CDR3 runs to 15 residues. Per germline, CDR1 SGHNT and CDR2 YENEEA. The CDR3 region is CASSLTSPAADTQYF. The CDR3 DNA follows: TGTGCCAGCAGCTTAACCTCACCCGCCGCAGATACGCAGTATTTT.

In its sample, this clonotype was seen a few times. This chain connects TRBV30 to TRBJ2-2; TRBD2 aligns across 13 bases. Per the germline V gene, CDR1 is GTSNPN and CDR2 is SVGIG (reference sequence). The CDR3 has 18 residues. Unmatched junction bases numbered 10, after V lost 0 bases and J lost 6 bases. Written as DNA, the CDR3 is TGTGCCTGGAGTGTAATGAGGCCAACTAGCGGGAGGGCCGGGGAGCTGTTTTTT. It is translated as CAWSVMRPTSGRAGELFF. The variable domain in full, with the rest retrieved from reference TRBV30 and TRBJ2-2, is SQTIHQWPATLVQPVGSPLSLECTVEGTSNPNLYWYRQAAGRGLQLLFYSVGIGQISSEVPQNLSASRPQDRQFILSSKKLLLSDSGFYLCAWSVMRPTSGRAGELFFGEGSRLTVL.

Only a few counts were recorded for this clonotype. CDR3 coding DNA: TGTGCCAGTAGTCTAACAGGGGCCCCAGGGGAGCTGTTTTTT. Translated: CASSLTGAPGELFF. V gene TRBV19 combines with J gene TRBJ2-2, with 7 bases lining up with TRBD1. J gave up 8 bases and V 5 bases, and 8 bases lay outside the gene matches. In germline, CDR1 is LNHDA, CDR2 SQIVND (reference sequence). There are 14 residues in the CDR3.